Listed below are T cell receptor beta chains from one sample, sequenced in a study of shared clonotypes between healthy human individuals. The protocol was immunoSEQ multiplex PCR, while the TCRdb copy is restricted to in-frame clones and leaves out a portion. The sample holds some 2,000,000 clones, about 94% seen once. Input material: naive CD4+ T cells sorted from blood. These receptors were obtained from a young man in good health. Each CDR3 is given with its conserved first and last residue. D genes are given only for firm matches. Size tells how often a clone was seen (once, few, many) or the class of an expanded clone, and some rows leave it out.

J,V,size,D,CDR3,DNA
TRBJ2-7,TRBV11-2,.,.,CASSLDLVGSYEQYF,TGTGCCAGCAGCTTAGATTTGGTCGGCTCCTACGAGCAGTACTTC
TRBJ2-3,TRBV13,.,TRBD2,CASSSPGQALRTSGSPADTQYF,TGTGCCAGCAGCTCACCGGGACAGGCTTTAAGGACTAGCGGGAGTCCTGCAGATACGCAGTATTTT
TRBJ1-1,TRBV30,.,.,CAWSPHGREAFF,TGTGCCTGGAGTCCCCACGGACGCGAGGCTTTCTTT
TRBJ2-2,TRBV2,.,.,CASSLQGNTGELFF,TGTGCCAGCAGTCTCCAGGGCAACACCGGGGAGCTGTTTTTT
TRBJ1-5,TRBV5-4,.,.,CASSLRDSRFAGNQPQHF,TGTGCCAGCAGCCTACGGGACTCCCGATTCGCGGGCAATCAGCCCCAGCATTTT
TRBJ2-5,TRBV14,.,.,CASSPTQGLGETQYF,TGTGCCAGCAGCCCCACACAGGGTTTGGGGGAGACCCAGTACTTC
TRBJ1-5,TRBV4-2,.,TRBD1,CASSQDGDRASSQHF,TGTGCCAGCAGCCAAGATGGGGACAGGGCCTCGTCCCAGCATTTT
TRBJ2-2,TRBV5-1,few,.,CASTQTGELFF,TGCGCCAGCACTCAGACCGGGGAGCTGTTTTTT
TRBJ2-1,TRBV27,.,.,CASSLNPVRDNEQFF,TGTGCCAGCAGTTTAAATCCCGTCCGAGACAATGAGCAGTTCTTC
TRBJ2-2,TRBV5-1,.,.,CASSLDTTGTGELFF,TGCGCCAGCAGCTTGGACACGACGGGCACCGGGGAGCTGTTTTTT
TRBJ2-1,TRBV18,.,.,CASSPPGGDEQFF,TGTGCCAGCTCACCTCCTGGCGGGGATGAGCAGTTCTTC
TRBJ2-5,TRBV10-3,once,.,CAISEGGETQYF,TGTGCCATCAGTGAGGGAGGCGAGACCCAGTACTTC